The sequence of this T cell receptor (beta chain) was determined in a study of spatial heterogeneity in lung cancer (dated by TCRdb to the late 2010s). With regard to the full study: Beta-chain transcripts were consistently detected in greater numbers than alpha-chain transcripts, which likely reflected higher beta-chain transcript abundance. In tumor regions, TCR transcript counts showed a strong correlation with a T cell transcriptional module score derived from matched bulk RNA-seq. In the raw uncorrected reads, each unique combination of TCR and UMI appeared more than ten times on average. The study quantitatively compared TCR alpha and beta repertoires across multiple tumor regions, matched nontumor lung and blood in non-small cell lung cancer. The study linked features of the TCR repertoire to counts of nonsynonymous mutations, which were determined by whole-exome sequencing of tumor tissue. Both alpha and beta chains were TCR-sequenced in samples taken at surgery, namely 220 tumor regions, roughly 64 matched nontumor lung samples and some 53 PBMC samples. What the research found in general, with its limitations: The tumor nonsynonymous mutation count correlated with the number of expanded alpha and beta TCRs within the tumor. Confirming at a functional level the hypothesis that regional TCRs recognize regional mutations was considered to require additional single-cell paired TCR alpha and beta sequencing. Counts of ubiquitous and regional expanded TCRs correlated with counts of ubiquitous and regional nonsynonymous mutations, respectively. TCR-seq coverage of tumor T cells was estimated at only roughly 7.7% for alpha chains and 13% for beta chains.

CDR1 LGHNA and CDR2 YNFKEQ are derived from the germline V gene. Trimmed from V: 4 bases; trimmed from J: 1 base; junction bases lacking a gene match: 6. The CDR3, from cysteine to phenylalanine, totals 15 residues. The retained sequence is limited to the CDR3, 45 bases, with the frame set at the first base. Library generation was performed with 5' RACE. The data were produced on a NextSeq 500. The TCR library protocol attached a unique molecular identifier to each TCR cDNA molecule to allow correction of PCR and sequencing errors. The study's processing was this. Decombinator tools were used for TCR identification, UMI-based error correction and CDR3 extraction. TCRs above a frequency of 2 per 1,000, corresponding to the top 1% of the tumor frequency distribution, were defined as expanded. Expanded tumor TCRs were classed as regional if statistically deemed absent (corrected P<0.05) from at least one tumor region, otherwise ubiquitous. Rényi diversity was computed with the R vegan package after subsampling each repertoire 100 times to 5,000 TCRs. CDR3 similarity networks were constructed using string-kernel similarity of amino acid triplets, with links drawn between CDR3s whose pairwise similarity was above 0.82. TCRdb reanalyzed the raw reads on its own, using fastp at Q25 for trimming and MiXCR for clone calling, and kept in-frame beta chains. CDR3 protein sequences are deduplicated, and each keeps its most common genes and DNA. These V and J calls originate from TCRdb's pipeline instead of the authors' own analysis. This sample comprises about 23,000 distinct CDR3 sequences, under 6.5% of them detected only once. The ten largest clones take up under 13% of the sample.

At least ten counts were recorded for this clonotype. Which antigen it targets is not known. The sample holds no much larger clone one base away, and base qualities are not on file. This specimen's time point label, interpreted: sample taken at primary tumor resection. Samples were obtained from fewer than 80 patients with early-stage, untreated non-small cell lung cancer from the lung TRACERx cohort. Whole RNA extracted from tumor and nontumor lung tissue, or from cryopreserved PBMC samples, was used for TCR sequencing without cell sorting. A patient was chosen for TCR sequencing only when enough RNA was available from at least two tumor regions. Before selection, tumor and adjacent nontumor lung specimens were reviewed by a lung pathologist.

Specimen: lung tumor tissue, collected at surgery. The sequence is built from TRBV4-2 and TRBJ1-1, and 7 junctional nucleotides match TRBD1. This clonotype originated in a male donor with early-stage non-small cell lung cancer. For the CDR3, the sequence is CASSPTGTENTEAFF. The bases are TGTGCCAGCAGCCCGACCGGGACAGAGAACACTGAAGCTTTCTTT.